Described below is a single TCR beta chain sequence and its context. There is no known antigen for this receptor. Base-call qualities are not available, and no considerably larger clone is one nucleotide away. The data were taken from a study of blood T cell repertoires in COVID-19 (dated by TCRdb to 2019 to 2021). Regarding the complete study: Collaborator samples came from the United States, Italy and Spain and covered acute and convalescent phases of COVID-19. The material from the prospective study consisted of cDNA or gDNA derived from T cells, B-cell-depleted T cells, or PBMCs. Deeply sampled blood TCRbeta repertoires from subjects exposed to, actively infected with, or recovered from COVID-19 were included in the dataset. The repertoires were made available in a free public database intended to serve as a resource for research on the immune response to SARS-CoV-2. Samples came from the ongoing ImmuneRACE study (first 160 participants) plus 1,254 subjects from 6 global collaborators. Nearly every sample came with metadata listing a de-identified subject ID, COVID-19 status, age in years and sex. HLA class I and class II types, where available, came from metadata supplied by the sample provider rather than from assay-based typing.

For CDR1 and CDR2, the germline V gene lists MNHEY and SVGEGT. The CDR3 measures 16 amino acids from cysteine to phenylalanine. CDR3 DNA only is kept here, 48 bases in frame from base 1. Compared with germline, V lacks 6 bases and J lacks 12 bases; bases without a gene match: 16. TCRbeta CDR3 regions were amplified from genomic DNA by means of the immunoSEQ Assay, a bias-controlled multiplex PCR. The study's processing was this. The number of nucleated cells in each sample was estimated by amplification of reference gene primers within the assay. To quantify the absolute abundance of each unique TCRbeta CDR3 rearrangement, sequence reads were collapsed and filtered. For each sample, productive Simpson clonality was calculated by taking the square root of Simpson's diversity index across productive rearrangements. TCRdb re-hosts the immuneACCESS table, in-frame sequences only. Its copies lack some clones; in the studies checked, an unresolved V gene accounts for under half of them, and the cause for the rest is not known. V, J and clone size were drawn from that table, and D and trimming were deduced from the DNA. This sample comprises under 150,000 clones, around three quarters of them detected only once. Of the sample, roughly 3.6% is held by the ten largest clones.

Each collaborating institution followed its own protocols to collect whole blood in K2EDTA tubes. For TCRbeta analysis, collaborators shipped samples in one of three forms: frozen whole blood, isolated PBMCs, or DNA extracted from either of those sample types. Overall study results and their limits: How much clinical and demographic metadata was included differed by source and by participant, and the metadata was provided uncurated.

Sequencing used peripheral blood. This clonotype was sampled from a man between 60 and 75 years old with acute or convalescent COVID-19. The rearrangement joined TRBV6-2 or TRBV6-3 to TRBJ2-1; TRBD2 matches 11 bases in the middle. The bases read TGTGCCAGCAGCGATAGACTAGCGGGAAGGATTATAGGGCAGTTCTTC. Protein translation: CASSDRLAGRIIGQFF.